These 28 T cell receptor beta chains were all obtained from the same sample, sequenced in a study of T-cell memory formation after mild COVID-19. Each CDR3 protein gets one entry after TCRdb re-called the 5' RACE reads with MiXCR. The data contain about 320,000 distinct CDR3 sequences, over 11% of them singletons. The source material was PBMCs or a T cell subset sorted from them (not recorded which). These receptors originate from a man in his late teens or twenties who had mild COVID-19 (a few samples of this study predate the infection). Cell type and time point are not known.

A few counts support this clonotype. The V call is TRBV7-9, the J call TRBJ1-2; 7 bases line up with TRBD1. This CDR3 spans 14 amino acids. J lost 4 bases, V lost 5 bases, and 7 bases had no gene match. The V gene's germline CDR1 is SEHNR and CDR2 FQNEAQ (reference sequence). The CDR3 DNA reads as TGTGCCAGCAGCCATGGACAGGACGCCTATGGCTACACCTTC. Its translation is CASSHGQDAYGYTF.

The chain couples TRBV6-2 or TRBV6-3 to TRBJ2-7; 12 nucleotides align to TRBD2. V lost 6 bases to trimming and J lost 6 bases; unmatched junction nucleotides: 6. Germline values: CDR1 MNHEY, CDR2 SVGEGT. CDR3 size: 14 residues. The CDR3 DNA follows: TGTGCCAGCAGCCCTAGCGGGGGGGCCTCCGAGCAGTACGTC. Amino acids: CASSPSGGASEQYV.

The chain joins TRBV7-2 to TRBJ2-7; perhaps TRBD2 as D (5 bases). This CDR3 has 13 residues. Per the germline V gene, CDR1 is SGHTA and CDR2 is FQGNSA. Trimming stripped 5 bases from V and 7 bases from J, with 15 bases between. The CDR3 region is CASSLSYGDEQYF. CDR3 DNA sequence: TGTGCCAGCAGCCTAAGTTACGGGGATGAGCAGTACTTC.

This clonotype was seen a handful of times. V usage is TRBV5-5 and J usage is TRBJ2-7, with D possibly being TRBD1 or TRBD2 (6 bases each). This CDR3 has 14 amino acids. V dropped 6 bases and J dropped 5 bases, with 18 bases sitting between them. From germline, CDR1 is SGHKS and CDR2 YYEKEE (reference sequence). The CDR3 coding sequence is TGTGCCAGCAACCTGGAGGGGGGCTGGAACGAGCAGTACTTC. As protein: CASNLEGGWNEQYF.

V usage is TRBV3-1 and J usage is TRBJ2-3; D unresolved. CDR1 LGHDT and CDR2 YNNKEL come from the germline V gene (reference sequence). The CDR3 has 13 residues. V lost 8 bases, J lost 0 bases, and 9 bases lay in between. This CDR3 reads CASCYPSTDTQYF. The CDR3 DNA reads as TGTGCCAGCTGTTATCCGAGCACAGATACGCAGTATTTT.

This chain joins TRBV20-1 and TRBJ1-1, with D maybe TRBD1 (5 bases). V was shortened by 0 bases and J by 2 bases, with 7 bases between the two germline ends. CDR3 length: 13 amino acids. Germline CDR1 reads DFQATT; CDR2 reads SNEGSKA (reference sequence). This CDR3 reads CSAREGPNTEAFF. CDR3 nucleotide sequence: TGCAGTGCTAGAGAGGGGCCTAACACTGAAGCTTTCTTT.

The genes are TRBV20-1 and TRBJ2-1; no firm D call. Trimming left V 1 base short and J 15 bases short, with 19 bases between. This CDR3 spans 13 amino acids. Germline V gene lookup returns CDR1 DFQATT and CDR2 SNEGSKA (reference sequence). CDR3 bases: TGCAGTGCTAGAGCCTTCCCCCTTGGGGTGGCGTTCTTC. Translating gives CSARAFPLGVAFF.

In its sample, this clonotype was seen many times. The chain couples TRBV20-1 to TRBJ2-1; 7 positions agree with TRBD2. CDR1 and CDR2 (germline): DFQATT, SNEGSKA (reference sequence). The CDR3 consists of 11 residues. The trim removed 6 bases at V and 15 bases at J, leaving 11 bases unmatched. This chain's CDR3 is CSAPTGGVRFF. CDR3 bases: TGCAGTGCACCGACTGGGGGGGTACGGTTCTTC.

The V call is TRBV20-1, the J call TRBJ2-5; D ambiguous. The length of the CDR3 is 14 residues. V lost 6 bases and J lost 0, with 14 bases in between. The germline V gene has CDR1 DFQATT and CDR2 SNEGSKA (reference sequence). The CDR3 reads CSAPKLGNQETQYF. CDR3 nucleotide sequence: TGCAGTGCCCCCAAGTTAGGGAACCAAGAGACCCAGTACTTC.

This clonotype was seen more than once but under ten times. V is TRBV25-1 and J is TRBJ2-7; 8 bases match TRBD1. In germline, CDR1 is MGHDK, CDR2 SYGVNS. With V trimmed by 6 bases and J by 2 bases, 3 bases remained unmatched. The CDR3 has 13 amino acids. Here the CDR3 reads CASRQGATYEQYF. CDR3 sequence (DNA): TGTGCCAGCAGGCAGGGGGCGACCTACGAGCAGTACTTC.

In this sample, this clonotype turned up many times. The chain has TRBV10-3 and TRBJ2-5, with 10 bases aligning to TRBD1. This CDR3 has 13 residues. V shed 8 bases and J 5 bases; nucleotides not matched to a gene: 5. In germline, CDR1 is ENHRY, CDR2 SYGVKD. CDR3 in amino acids: CAIRDRGRETQYF. The CDR3 DNA follows: TGTGCCATCCGGGACAGGGGACGTGAGACCCAGTACTTC.

In this sample, this clonotype turned up a few times. V usage is TRBV2 and J usage is TRBJ1-4; D uncertain. The CDR3 consists of 14 residues. V was clipped by 7 bases and J by 2 bases, with 11 bases between them. Germline V gene lookup returns CDR1 SNHLY and CDR2 FYNNEI. The CDR3 loop is CASKSTATNEKLFF. The CDR3 region has the DNA TGTGCCAGCAAATCGACCGCGACTAATGAAAAACTGTTTTTT. The full variable domain, completed using reference TRBV2 and TRBJ1-4, is EPEVTQTPSHQVTQMGQEVILRCVPISNHLYFYWYRQILGQKVEFLVSFYNNEISEKSEIFDDQFSVERPDGSNFTLKIRSTKLEDSAMYFCASKSTATNEKLFFGSGTQLSVL.

This chain links TRBV29-1 with TRBJ2-5, with D maybe TRBD2 (5 bases). Trimming stripped 4 bases from V and 5 bases from J, with 20 bases between. The CDR3 is made up of 15 amino acids. CDR1 SQVTM and CDR2 ANQGSEA come from the germline V gene. The CDR3 sequence: CSVGRFGVGRETQYF. DNA of the CDR3: TGCAGCGTTGGCCGTTTCGGGGTTGGGCGGGAGACCCAGTACTTC.

The sample holds a few counts of this clonotype. The chain has TRBV5-1 and TRBJ1-2; TRBD1 matches at 7 bases. This CDR3 spans 13 amino acids. J lost 6 bases, V lost 3 bases, and 5 bases had no gene match. In germline, CDR1 is SGHRS, CDR2 YFSETQ. The CDR3 reads CASSSGQVDGYTF. The CDR3 bases are TGCGCCAGCAGCTCTGGACAGGTGGATGGCTACACCTTC.

This clonotype was counted only a few times. This rearrangement joins TRBV19 to TRBJ2-3; TRBD2 agrees at 9 bases. Trimming removed 7 bases from V and 2 bases from J; junction bases left unmatched: 7. The CDR3 loop spans 15 amino acids. The germline V gene encodes CDR1 LNHDA and CDR2 SQIVND (reference sequence). CDR3 coding DNA: TGTGCCAGTACGGATAGCGGGAGATACACAGATACGCAGTATTTT. It is translated as CASTDSGRYTDTQYF. The entire variable domain, with the rest obtained from reference TRBV19 and TRBJ2-3, is as follows: DGGITQSPKYLFRKEGQNVTLSCEQNLNHDAMYWYRQDPGQGLRLIYYSQIVNDFQKGDIAEGYSVSREKKESFPLTVTSAQKNPTAFYLCASTDSGRYTDTQYFGPGTRLTVL.

In the case of this clonotype: The germline gene is not matched at one end of the junction; a read error may be the cause. J is TRBJ2-1 and V is TRBV4-1; possible D gene TRBD1, 5 bases. Per germline, CDR1 MGHRA and CDR2 YSYEKL. The CDR3 runs 14 residues. CDR3 amino acids: CAISQVGGRDEQFF. CDR3 bases: TGCGCCATCAGCCAAGTGGGCGGCAGGGATGAGCAGTTCTTC.

This clonotype came up a few times. J is TRBJ1-5 and V is TRBV4-1, with TRBD1 identical over 7 bases. Germline V CDR1 and CDR2: MGHRA, YSYEKL. Trimming removed 3 bases from V and 10 bases from J; junction bases left unmatched: 9. CDR3 length equals 14 residues. The DNA for the CDR3 is TGCGCCAGCAGCCAGAGCGGGACAGCGATACCCCAGCATTTT. It is translated as CASSQSGTAIPQHF.

This clonotype was found a few times. Here the CDR3 DNA reads TGTGCCAGCAGCCCAGGTAGCGGGTACGAGCAGTACGTC. It translates to CASSPGSGYEQYV. V and J are TRBV7-9 and TRBJ2-7, with TRBD2 identical over 7 bases. J gave up 4 bases and V 5 bases, and 5 bases lay outside the gene matches. CDR1 SEHNR and CDR2 FQNEAQ come from the germline V gene (reference sequence). This CDR3 contains 13 residues.

The chain is built from TRBV12-3 or TRBV12-4 and TRBJ2-3; D remains ambiguous. This CDR3 has 13 residues. The germline V and J ends were trimmed by 0 bases and 4 bases, with 5 bases remaining between them. Here the CDR3 reads CASSLARPDTQYF. CDR3 coding DNA: TGTGCCAGCAGTTTAGCTCGACCAGATACGCAGTATTTT.

This clonotype has just a few counts. This chain links TRBV25-1 with TRBJ2-2; D is unclear. Germline lookup yields CDR1 MGHDK and CDR2 SYGVNS. The V end lost 8 bases, the J end lost 3 bases, and 4 bases lay between the germline ends. There are 11 residues in the CDR3. The CDR3 spells CASQYTGELFF. The CDR3 nucleotides read TGTGCCAGCCAGTACACCGGGGAGCTGTTTTTT.

This chain links TRBV6-1 with TRBJ2-7; D not certain. V shed 2 bases and J shed 7 bases, with 18 bases lying between them. The length of the CDR3 is 15 residues. The germline gives CDR1 MNHNS, CDR2 SASEGT. CDR3 protein: CASSENGVGLREQYV. The CDR3 nucleotides read TGTGCCAGCAGTGAAAATGGAGTCGGGTTGAGGGAGCAGTACGTC.

To note about this clonotype: Mismatch with germline at one junction end may stem from a read error. This chain links TRBV5-1 with TRBJ2-2; no definite D call. The CDR3 consists of 12 residues. Germline CDR1 SGHRS, CDR2 YFSETQ. The CDR3 DNA follows: TGCGACAGCAGCTTCGGAACCGGGGAGCTGTTTTTT. This gives the protein CDSSFGTGELFF.

This sequence joins TRBV9 and TRBJ1-6; D not certain. Germline V gene sequence: CDR1 SGDLS, CDR2 YYNGEE. The V end was cut by 0 bases, the J end by 7 bases, with 11 bases between. The CDR3 contains 15 residues. The CDR3 DNA follows: TGTGCCAGCAGCGTAGGTGTCCGGGGAAATTCACCCCTCCACTTT. It translates to CASSVGVRGNSPLHF.

This clonotype came up a few times. The chain joins TRBV4-2 to TRBJ1-2; no clear D. CDR3 length equals 13 residues. Trimming stripped 0 bases from V and 5 bases from J, with 7 bases between. Germline V gives CDR1 LGHNA, CDR2 YNFKEQ. The CDR3 sequence is CASSQDHWYGYTF. DNA of the CDR3: TGTGCCAGCAGCCAAGATCACTGGTATGGCTACACCTTC.

This clonotype has just a few counts. J is TRBJ2-3 and V is TRBV24-1; 11 bases align to TRBD1. Trimming at V came to 0 bases and at J to 5 bases, leaving 3 bases not matched to a gene. This CDR3 comprises 16 residues. Germline V lookup: CDR1 KGHDR, CDR2 SFDVKD. CDR3 loop: CATSDLRDRGGDTQYF. The CDR3 DNA reads TGTGCCACCAGTGATTTGCGGGACAGGGGGGGAGATACGCAGTATTTT.

The chain combines TRBV7-2 with TRBJ2-5, with D possibly TRBD2 on 5 matching bases. Germline-derived CDR1 and CDR2 are SGHTA and FQGNSA. The CDR3 extends over 15 amino acids. Deletions cut 7 bases from V and 5 bases from J, with 20 bases between. The CDR3 here is CASTETPSIPETQYF. DNA for the CDR3: TGTGCCAGCACCGAGACCCCTAGCATCCCTGAGACCCAGTACTTC.

This clonotype was observed many times. J is TRBJ2-4 and V is TRBV4-3, with D unresolved. V was clipped by 1 base and J by 8 bases, with 12 bases between them. Germline V gene sequence: CDR1 LGHNA, CDR2 YSLEER. The CDR3 loop spans 14 amino acids. CDR3 amino acids: CASSQVKGWDIQYF. CDR3 in DNA: TGCGCCAGCAGCCAAGTCAAGGGATGGGACATTCAGTACTTC.

In its sample, this clonotype was seen once. V usage is TRBV3-1 and J usage is TRBJ2-3; D is ambiguous. This CDR3 is built from 14 residues. Germline values: CDR1 LGHDT, CDR2 YNNKEL (reference sequence). The V end lost 1 base, the J end lost 3 bases, and 8 bases lay between the germline ends. The CDR3 DNA reads TGTGCCAGCAGCCAAGTGAGGTCTACAGATACGCAGTATTTT. The encoded protein is CASSQVRSTDTQYF.